The 10 T cell receptor beta chains below were found in one sample sequenced in a study of CD8 T cells in Susac syndrome. Roughly 0.45 to 1 ug RNA was reverse transcribed with random hexamers. One entry per CDR3 protein, called by TCRdb with MiXCR from the immunoSEQ multiplex PCR reads. The data show more than 150,000 distinct CDR3 sequences, 95% to 96% seen once. Sequenced material: CD4+ T cells from PBMCs. These receptors were taken from a human donor with Susac syndrome.

This clonotype was counted once. This chain uses TRBV7-9 with TRBJ2-1; 15 positions match TRBD2. Trimming removed 5 bases from V and 8 bases from J; junction bases left unmatched: 7. CDR3 length equals 16 residues. Germline V gives CDR1 SEHNR, CDR2 FQNEAQ (reference sequence). The CDR3 region has the DNA TGTGCCAGCAGCCGATCCGGGACTAGCGGGGGGTATGAGCAGTTCTTC. Its translation is CASSRSGTSGGYEQFF.

CDR3 sequence (DNA): TGTGCCACCAGTGATTGGCGGGGTACCGGGGAGCTGTTTTTT. It encodes CATSDWRGTGELFF. V is TRBV24-1 and J is TRBJ2-2; D possibly corresponds to TRBD2 (6 bases). The CDR3 loop spans 14 amino acids. Germline V gene data show CDR1 as KGHDR and CDR2 as SFDVKD. Trimming left V 2 bases short and J 5 bases short, with 8 bases between.

This clonotype appeared once. The V and J genes are TRBV5-1 and TRBJ2-5; 10 bases are a match to TRBD2. The V gene end was trimmed by 0 bases and the J gene end by 5 bases; junction bases not matched to a gene: 4. Germline lookup yields CDR1 SGHRS and CDR2 YFSETQ. The CDR3 covers 15 residues. CDR3 sequence: CASSLGPSGSETQYF. The CDR3 nucleotides read TGCGCCAGCAGCTTGGGTCCTAGCGGGAGTGAGACCCAGTACTTC.

This rearrangement joins TRBV5-4 to TRBJ2-1; 10 nucleotides align to TRBD2. Trimming took 1 base from V and 2 from J; bases not matched to a gene: 0. The CDR3 is 15 amino acids. Germline V gene data show CDR1 as SGHNT and CDR2 as YYREEE (reference sequence). This CDR3 reads CASSLTSGAYNEQFF. The CDR3 DNA reads as TGTGCCAGCAGCTTGACTAGCGGGGCCTACAATGAGCAGTTCTTC.

This rearrangement joins TRBV14 to TRBJ2-5, with no clear D. The CDR3 spans 15 residues. V dropped 4 bases and J dropped 3 bases, with 15 bases sitting between them. Per the germline V gene, CDR1 is SGHDN and CDR2 is FVKESK. The CDR3 protein is CASSRMGLAEETQYF. The CDR3 region has the DNA TGTGCCAGCAGCCGGATGGGGTTAGCCGAAGAGACCCAGTACTTC. The complete variable domain, with remaining parts taken from reference TRBV14 and TRBJ2-5, reads EAGVTQFPSHSVIEKGQTVTLRCDPISGHDNLYWYRRVMGKEIKFLLHFVKESKQDESGMPNNRFLAERTGGTYSTLKVQPAELEDSGVYFCASSRMGLAEETQYFGPGTRLLVL.

This chain uses TRBV20-1 with TRBJ1-1; the D gene is possibly TRBD1 (5 bases). Trimming left V 7 bases short and J 5 bases short, with 17 bases between. The germline V gene encodes CDR1 DFQATT and CDR2 SNEGSKA (reference sequence). CDR3 size: 13 residues. The CDR3 is CSVLTPGGTEAFF. Written as DNA, the CDR3 is TGCAGTGTCCTAACTCCGGGGGGGACTGAAGCTTTCTTT.

The rearrangement uses TRBV4-3 and TRBJ2-7; unclear D gene. With 1 base removed from V and 7 bases from J, the gap between germline ends came to 14 bases. Germline values: CDR1 LGHNA, CDR2 YSLEER. This CDR3 has 14 amino acids. CDR3 amino acids: CASSQGSVGKEQYF. CDR3 DNA sequence: TGCGCCAGCAGCCAAGGCTCCGTGGGAAAAGAGCAGTACTTC.

The chain carries TRBV28 and TRBJ2-3; TRBD2 might be the D (6 bases). The germline CDR1 and CDR2 sequences are MDHEN and SYDVKM. Trimming removed 8 bases from V and 0 bases from J, with 9 bases in between. The CDR3 loop spans 13 amino acids. The CDR3 region is CASESGSTDTQYF. The CDR3 DNA is TGTGCCAGCGAAAGCGGGAGCACAGATACGCAGTATTTT.

J is TRBJ2-7 and V is TRBV29-1; D not resolved. Per germline, CDR1 SQVTM and CDR2 ANQGSEA. The CDR3 extends over 12 amino acids. V was cut by 4 bases and J by 3 bases, with 10 bases left in between. CDR3 nucleotides: TGCAGCGTTGGGGTGACGGTCTACGAGCAGTACTTC. It encodes CSVGVTVYEQYF.

V gene TRBV28 combines with J gene TRBJ1-2; D uncertain. This CDR3 region has 13 residues. CDR1 MDHEN and CDR2 SYDVKM come from the germline V gene. V was trimmed by 2 bases and J by 5 bases, leaving 9 bases between them. The CDR3 DNA is TGTGCCAGCAGTTTAGAAGCCCTGTATGGCTACACCTTC. It yields the protein CASSLEALYGYTF.